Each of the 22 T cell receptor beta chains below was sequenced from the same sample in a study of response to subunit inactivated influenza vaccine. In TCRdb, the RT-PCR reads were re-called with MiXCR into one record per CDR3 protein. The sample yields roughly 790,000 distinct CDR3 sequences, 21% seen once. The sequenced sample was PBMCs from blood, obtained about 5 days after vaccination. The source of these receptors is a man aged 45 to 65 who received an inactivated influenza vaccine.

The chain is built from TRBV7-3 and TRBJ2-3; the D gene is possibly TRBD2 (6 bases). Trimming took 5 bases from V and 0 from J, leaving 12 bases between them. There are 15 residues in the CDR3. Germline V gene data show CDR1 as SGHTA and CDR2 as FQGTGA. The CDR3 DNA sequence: TGTGCCAGCAGCCAACTAGCTGCTAGCACAGATACGCAGTATTTT. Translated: CASSQLAASTDTQYF.

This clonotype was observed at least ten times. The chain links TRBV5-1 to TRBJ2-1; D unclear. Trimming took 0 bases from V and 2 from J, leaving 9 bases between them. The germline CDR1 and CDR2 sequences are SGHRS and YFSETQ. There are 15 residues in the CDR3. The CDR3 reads CASSLAGYPYNEQFF. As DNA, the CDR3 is TGCGCCAGCAGCTTGGCCGGGTATCCCTACAATGAGCAGTTCTTC.

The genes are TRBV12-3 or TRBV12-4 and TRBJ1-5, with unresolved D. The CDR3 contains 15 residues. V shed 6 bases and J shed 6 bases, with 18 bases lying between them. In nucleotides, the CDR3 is TGTGCCAGCAGCCCTAACCGGAGGAGCGGTCAGCCCCAGCATTTT. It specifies CASSPNRRSGQPQHF.

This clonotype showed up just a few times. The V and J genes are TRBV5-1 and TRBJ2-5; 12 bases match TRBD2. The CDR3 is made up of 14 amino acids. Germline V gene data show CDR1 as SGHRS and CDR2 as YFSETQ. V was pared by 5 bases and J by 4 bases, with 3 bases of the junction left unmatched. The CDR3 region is CASRLTSGRETQYF. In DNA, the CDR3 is TGCGCCAGCAGGCTGACTAGCGGGAGAGAGACCCAGTACTTC.

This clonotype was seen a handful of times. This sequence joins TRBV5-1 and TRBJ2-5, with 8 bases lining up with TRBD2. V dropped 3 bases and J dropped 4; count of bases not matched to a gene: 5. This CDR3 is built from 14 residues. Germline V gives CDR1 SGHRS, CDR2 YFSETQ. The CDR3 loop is CASSSGGGRETQYF. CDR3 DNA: TGCGCCAGCAGCTCCGGGGGGGGCAGAGAGACCCAGTACTTC.

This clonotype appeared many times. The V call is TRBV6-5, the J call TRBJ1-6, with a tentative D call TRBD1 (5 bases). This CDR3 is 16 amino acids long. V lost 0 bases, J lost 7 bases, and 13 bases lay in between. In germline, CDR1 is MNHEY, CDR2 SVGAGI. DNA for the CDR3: TGTGCCAGCAGTTACTCGATGGCAGGGAAAAATTCACCCCTCCACTTT. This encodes CASSYSMAGKNSPLHF.

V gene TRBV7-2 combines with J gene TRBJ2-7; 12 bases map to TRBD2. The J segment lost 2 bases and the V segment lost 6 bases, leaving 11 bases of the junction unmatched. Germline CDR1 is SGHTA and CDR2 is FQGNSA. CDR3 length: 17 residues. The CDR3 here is CASRAGTSGRYTYEQYF. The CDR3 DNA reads TGTGCCAGCAGGGCCGGAACTAGCGGGAGGTACACCTACGAGCAGTACTTC. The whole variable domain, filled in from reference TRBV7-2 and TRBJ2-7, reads GAGVSQSPSNKVTEKGKDVELRCDPISGHTALYWYRQSLGQGLEFLIYFQGNSAPDKSGLPSDRFSAERTGGSVSTLTIQRTQQEDSAVYLCASRAGTSGRYTYEQYFGPGTRLTVT.

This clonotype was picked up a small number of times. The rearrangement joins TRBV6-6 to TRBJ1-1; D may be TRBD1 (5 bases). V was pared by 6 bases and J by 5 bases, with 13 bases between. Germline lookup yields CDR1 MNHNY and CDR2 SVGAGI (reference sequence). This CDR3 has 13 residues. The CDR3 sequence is CASSPGRGTEAFF. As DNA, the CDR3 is TGTGCCAGCAGCCCCGGAAGGGGAACTGAAGCTTTCTTT.

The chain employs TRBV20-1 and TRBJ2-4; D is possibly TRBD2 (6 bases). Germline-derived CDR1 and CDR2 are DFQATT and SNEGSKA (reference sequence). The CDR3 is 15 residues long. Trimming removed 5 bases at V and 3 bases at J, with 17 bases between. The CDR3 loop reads CSAGRTRGVKNIQYF. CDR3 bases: TGCAGTGCTGGGAGGACCCGGGGAGTCAAAAACATTCAGTACTTC.

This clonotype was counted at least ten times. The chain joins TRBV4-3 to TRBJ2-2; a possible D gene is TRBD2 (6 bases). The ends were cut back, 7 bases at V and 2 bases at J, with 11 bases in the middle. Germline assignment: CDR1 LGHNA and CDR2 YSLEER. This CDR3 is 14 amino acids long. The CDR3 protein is CASNRDFNTGELFF. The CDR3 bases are TGCGCCAGCAACCGGGACTTCAACACCGGGGAGCTGTTTTTT.

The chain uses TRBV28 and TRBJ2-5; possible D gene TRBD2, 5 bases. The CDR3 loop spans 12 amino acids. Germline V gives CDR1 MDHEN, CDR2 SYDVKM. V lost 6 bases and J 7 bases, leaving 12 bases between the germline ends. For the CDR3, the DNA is TGTGCCAGCAGACCGGCACGGGGGACCCAGTACTTC. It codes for CASRPARGTQYF.

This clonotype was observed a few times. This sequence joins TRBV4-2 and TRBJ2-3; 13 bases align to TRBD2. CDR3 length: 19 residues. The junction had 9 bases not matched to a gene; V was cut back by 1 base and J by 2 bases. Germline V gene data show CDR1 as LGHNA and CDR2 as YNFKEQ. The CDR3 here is CASSQGKLTSGRHTDTQYF. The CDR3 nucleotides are TGTGCCAGCAGCCAAGGGAAGTTGACTAGCGGGAGGCACACAGATACGCAGTATTTT.

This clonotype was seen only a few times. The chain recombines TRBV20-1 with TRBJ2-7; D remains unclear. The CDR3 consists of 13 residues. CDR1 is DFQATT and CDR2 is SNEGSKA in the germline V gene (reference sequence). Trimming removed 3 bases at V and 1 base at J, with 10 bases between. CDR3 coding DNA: TGCAGTGCTAGGACCCTGGGATCCTACGAGCAGTACTTC. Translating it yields CSARTLGSYEQYF.

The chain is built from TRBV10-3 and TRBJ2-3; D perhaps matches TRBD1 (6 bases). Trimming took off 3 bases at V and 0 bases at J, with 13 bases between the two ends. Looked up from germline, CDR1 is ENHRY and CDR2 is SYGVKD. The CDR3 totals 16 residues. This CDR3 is CAISEGTSTSTDTQYF. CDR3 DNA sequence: TGTGCCATCAGTGAAGGGACATCTACTAGCACAGATACGCAGTATTTT.

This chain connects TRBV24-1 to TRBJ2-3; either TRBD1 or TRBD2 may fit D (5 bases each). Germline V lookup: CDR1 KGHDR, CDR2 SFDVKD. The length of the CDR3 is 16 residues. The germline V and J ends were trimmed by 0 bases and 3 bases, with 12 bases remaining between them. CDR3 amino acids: CATSDLFSEGTDTQYF. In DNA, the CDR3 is TGTGCCACCAGTGATTTGTTTAGCGAGGGGACAGATACGCAGTATTTT.

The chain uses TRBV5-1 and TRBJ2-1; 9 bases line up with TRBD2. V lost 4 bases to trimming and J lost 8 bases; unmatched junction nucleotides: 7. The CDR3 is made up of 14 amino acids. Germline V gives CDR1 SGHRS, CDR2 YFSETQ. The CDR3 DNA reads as TGCGCCAGCAGCCCACCGGGACTAGCCTATGAGCAGTTCTTC. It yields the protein CASSPPGLAYEQFF. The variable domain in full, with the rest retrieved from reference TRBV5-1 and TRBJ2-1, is KAGVTQTPRYLIKTRGQQVTLSCSPISGHRSVSWYQQTPGQGLQFLFEYFSETQRNKGNFPGRFSGRQFSNSRSEMNVSTLELGDSALYLCASSPPGLAYEQFFGPGTRLTVL.

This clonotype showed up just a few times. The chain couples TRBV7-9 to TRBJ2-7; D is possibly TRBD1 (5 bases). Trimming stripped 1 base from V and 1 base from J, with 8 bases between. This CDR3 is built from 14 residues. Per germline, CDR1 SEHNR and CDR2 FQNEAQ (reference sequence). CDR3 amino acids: CASSLETDSYEQYF. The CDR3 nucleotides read TGTGCCAGCAGCTTAGAGACAGATTCCTACGAGCAGTACTTC.

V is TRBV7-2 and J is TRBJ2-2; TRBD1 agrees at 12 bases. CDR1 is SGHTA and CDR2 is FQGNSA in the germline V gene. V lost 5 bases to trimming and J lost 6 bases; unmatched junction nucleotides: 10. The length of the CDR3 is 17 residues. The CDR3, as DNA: TGTGCCAGCAGCACAACCGGGACAGGGGGCGCCGCCGGGGAGCTGTTTTTT. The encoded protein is CASSTTGTGGAAGELFF.

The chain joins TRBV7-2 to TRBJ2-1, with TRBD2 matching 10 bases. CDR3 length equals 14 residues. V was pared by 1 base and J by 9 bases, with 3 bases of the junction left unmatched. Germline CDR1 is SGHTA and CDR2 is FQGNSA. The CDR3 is CASSLGVAGGEQFF. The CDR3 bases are TGTGCCAGCAGCTTAGGGGTAGCGGGAGGTGAGCAGTTCTTC.

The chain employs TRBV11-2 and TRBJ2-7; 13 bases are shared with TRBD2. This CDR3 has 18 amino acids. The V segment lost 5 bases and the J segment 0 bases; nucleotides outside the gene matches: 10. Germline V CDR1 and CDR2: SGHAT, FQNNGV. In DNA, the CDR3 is TGTGCCAGCAGCATAAGCAGGGGACTAGCGGGGAGCTCCTACGAGCAGTACTTC. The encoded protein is CASSISRGLAGSSYEQYF. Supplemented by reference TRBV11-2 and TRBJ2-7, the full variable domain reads EAGVAQSPRYKIIEKRQSVAFWCNPISGHATLYWYQQILGQGPKLLIQFQNNGVVDDSQLPKDRFSAERLKGVDSTLKIQPAKLEDSAVYLCASSISRGLAGSSYEQYFGPGTRLTVT.

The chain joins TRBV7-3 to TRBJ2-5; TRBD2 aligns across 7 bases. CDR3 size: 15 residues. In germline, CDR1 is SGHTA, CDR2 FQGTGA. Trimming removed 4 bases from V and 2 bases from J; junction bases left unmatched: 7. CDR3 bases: TGTGCCAGCAGCTACTACGGGAGGCCTCAAGAGACCCAGTACTTC. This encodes CASSYYGRPQETQYF.

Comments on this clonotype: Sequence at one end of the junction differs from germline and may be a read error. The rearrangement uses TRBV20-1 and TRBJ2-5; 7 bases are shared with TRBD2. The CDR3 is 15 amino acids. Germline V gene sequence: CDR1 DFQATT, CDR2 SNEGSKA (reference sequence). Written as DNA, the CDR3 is TGCTGTGCTAGTCCTAGCGGAGCGTTCCAAGAGACCCAGTACTTC. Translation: CCASPSGAFQETQYF.